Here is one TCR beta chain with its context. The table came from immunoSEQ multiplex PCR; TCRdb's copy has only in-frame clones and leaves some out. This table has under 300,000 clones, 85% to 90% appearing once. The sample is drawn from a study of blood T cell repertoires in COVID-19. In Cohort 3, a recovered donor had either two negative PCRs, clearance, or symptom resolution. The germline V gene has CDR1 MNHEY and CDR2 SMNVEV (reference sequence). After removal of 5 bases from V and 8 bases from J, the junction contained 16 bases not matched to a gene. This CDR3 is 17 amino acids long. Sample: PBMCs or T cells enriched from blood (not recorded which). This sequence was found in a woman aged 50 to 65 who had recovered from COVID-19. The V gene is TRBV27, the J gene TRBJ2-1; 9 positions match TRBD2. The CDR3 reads CASSPTFRSGRFDEQFF. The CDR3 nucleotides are TGTGCCAGCAGTCCCACTTTCCGCAGCGGGAGGTTCGATGAGCAGTTCTTC.